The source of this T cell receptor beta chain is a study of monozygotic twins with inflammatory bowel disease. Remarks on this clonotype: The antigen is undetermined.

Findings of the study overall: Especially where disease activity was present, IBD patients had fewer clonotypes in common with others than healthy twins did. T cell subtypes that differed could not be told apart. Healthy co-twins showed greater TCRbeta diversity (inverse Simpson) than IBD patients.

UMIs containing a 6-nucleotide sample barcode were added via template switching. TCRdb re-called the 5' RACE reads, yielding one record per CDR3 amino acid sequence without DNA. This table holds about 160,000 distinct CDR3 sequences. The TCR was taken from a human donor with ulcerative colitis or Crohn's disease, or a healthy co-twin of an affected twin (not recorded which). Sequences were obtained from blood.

The CDR3 protein is CASSWGQGSTEAFF. The chain has TRBV5-1 and TRBJ1-1; the TRBD1 assignment by TCRdb is unverifiable without DNA. Germline loops: CDR1 SGHRS, CDR2 YFSETQ. The CDR3 spans 14 residues.